The entry that follows covers one TCR beta chain sequence. Its antigen is unidentified. The CDR3 loop spans 17 amino acids. J lost 5 bases, V lost 1 base, and 9 bases had no gene match. CDR1 and CDR2 from the germline V gene are MGHRA and YSYEKL. The data originate from a study of T cell responses to AZD1222 COVID-19 vaccine. Study results and caveats: Repertoires were sampled only after the peak T cell response.

The repertoire was sequenced with immunoSEQ multiplex PCR; TCRdb's copy has only in-frame clones and lacks some. The sample holds 110,000 to 150,000 clones, 70% to 90% seen once. The sequencing here drew on peripheral blood, taken on day 0 of AZD1222 vaccination. The TCR comes from an adult in good health. V gene TRBV4-1 combines with J gene TRBJ2-1, with 9 bases lining up with TRBD2. This chain's CDR3 is CASSQGPASGVNNEQFF. CDR3 nucleotide sequence: TGCGCCAGCAGCCAAGGTCCGGCTAGCGGGGTTAACAATGAGCAGTTCTTC.